This entry lists 23 T cell receptor beta chains sequenced from one sample in a study of CD8 T cells in Susac syndrome. The RNA, about 0.5 to 1 ug, was put through reverse transcription using random hexamers. Using its own MiXCR run on the immunoSEQ multiplex PCR reads, TCRdb lists one record per CDR3 protein. This table holds more than 200,000 distinct CDR3 sequences, over 90% found once. The specimen sequenced was CD4+ T cells from PBMCs. The receptors were gathered from a human donor with Susac syndrome.

This clonotype showed up just a few times. V is TRBV27 and J is TRBJ2-7; D uncertain. Trimming cost V 7 bases and J 2 bases, with 18 bases left between them. The CDR3 extends over 15 amino acids. Germline CDR1 MNHEY, CDR2 SMNVEV (reference sequence). As DNA, the CDR3 is TGTGCCAGCACCGAACAACTCGGGTCTGCCTACGAGCAGTACTTC. The encoded protein is CASTEQLGSAYEQYF.

Only one count was recorded for this clonotype. The chain joins TRBV15 to TRBJ2-7, with TRBD2 as a possible D gene (6 bases). From germline, CDR1 is LNHNV and CDR2 YYDKDF (reference sequence). The germline V and J ends were trimmed by 0 bases and 0 bases, with 12 bases remaining between them. CDR3 length equals 16 residues. This CDR3 reads CATSREIADISYEQYF. The CDR3 DNA reads as TGTGCCACCAGCAGAGAGATAGCGGATATCTCCTACGAGCAGTACTTC.

The rearrangement links TRBV29-1 to TRBJ1-2, with TRBD1 matching 8 bases. V shed 6 bases, J shed 4 bases, and the junction held 4 bases outside the gene matches. The CDR3 consists of 12 residues. CDR1 is SQVTM and CDR2 is ANQGSEA in the germline V gene. CDR3 nucleotide sequence: TGCAGCGTGGGGGGGACAGGCTATGGCTACACCTTC. Translated, it gives CSVGGTGYGYTF.

This chain joins TRBV5-1 and TRBJ1-1; D is possibly TRBD1 (6 bases). Germline V CDR1 and CDR2: SGHRS, YFSETQ. The germline V and J ends were trimmed by 0 bases and 5 bases, with 11 bases remaining between them. This CDR3 is 14 amino acids long. This CDR3 reads CASSLAEGGTEAFF. CDR3 DNA sequence: TGCGCCAGCAGCTTGGCGGAAGGGGGGACTGAAGCTTTCTTT.

This clonotype has a handful of counts. This chain uses TRBV20-1 with TRBJ1-6, with TRBD1 matching over 11 bases. Trimming at V came to 4 bases and at J to 7 bases, leaving 3 bases not matched to a gene. The CDR3 contains 14 residues. Germline V lookup: CDR1 DFQATT, CDR2 SNEGSKA (reference sequence). The CDR3 protein is CSATDRGRNSPLHF. The CDR3 DNA is TGCAGTGCTACGGACAGGGGGCGGAATTCACCCCTCCACTTT.

The gene calls are TRBV5-4 and TRBJ1-6; D call uncertain. The CDR3 totals 14 residues. Trimming shortened V by 1 base and J by 9 bases, and 11 bases separated the two germline ends. Germline assignment: CDR1 SGHNT and CDR2 YYREEE (reference sequence). The CDR3 DNA follows: TGTGCCAGCAGCTTGTCAAACAGTTTTTCACCCCTCCACTTT. Its translation is CASSLSNSFSPLHF.

The genes are TRBV7-8 and TRBJ2-7; 11 bases align to TRBD2. The trim removed 1 base at V and 2 bases at J, leaving 1 base unmatched. The germline gives CDR1 SGHVS, CDR2 FQNEAQ. The CDR3 sequence is 15 residues long. The CDR3: CASSLELAGAYEQYF. The CDR3 region has the DNA TGTGCCAGCAGCTTAGAACTAGCGGGGGCCTACGAGCAGTACTTC. Variable domain in full (rest from reference TRBV7-8 and TRBJ2-7): GAGVSQSPRYKVAKRGQDVALRCDPISGHVSLFWYQQALGQGPEFLTYFQNEAQLDKSGLPSDRFFAERPEGSVSTLKIQRTQQEDSAVYLCASSLELAGAYEQYFGPGTRLTVT.

The chain uses TRBV10-2 and TRBJ1-2; D remains ambiguous. The CDR3 contains 14 residues. Trimming removed 2 bases from V and 1 base from J, with 8 bases in between. Germline V gene lookup returns CDR1 WSHSY and CDR2 SAAADI. The CDR3 DNA is TGCGCCAGCAGTGAGCCTACTTTTAACTATGGCTACACCTTC. It yields the protein CASSEPTFNYGYTF.

This chain joins TRBV7-9 and TRBJ2-1, with unresolved D. Germline CDR1 reads SEHNR; CDR2 reads FQNEAQ (reference sequence). V lost 6 bases to trimming and J lost 5 bases, with 20 bases between them. This CDR3 comprises 16 residues. The CDR3 region has the DNA TGTGCCAGCAGTTATTCTACCAGGATTCGGGACAATGAGCAGTTCTTC. It specifies CASSYSTRIRDNEQFF.

This sequence joins TRBV3-1 and TRBJ2-1; no definite D call. Trimming shortened V by 4 bases and J by 8 bases, and 6 bases separated the two germline ends. This CDR3 has 11 residues. Germline assignment: CDR1 LGHDT and CDR2 YNNKEL (reference sequence). For the CDR3, the DNA is TGTGCCAGCAGCCGTCGCCATGAGCAGTTCTTC. Translating gives CASSRRHEQFF.

Remarks on this clonotype: Lacking the conserved final phenylalanine or tryptophan, this CDR3 likely reflects a read error. The V and J genes are TRBV30 and TRBJ1-2; 7 positions agree with TRBD1. CDR1 and CDR2 from the germline V gene are GTSNPN and SVGIG (reference sequence). After removal of 4 bases from V and 4 bases from J, the junction contained 9 bases not matched to a gene. The CDR3 sequence is 14 residues long. CDR3 in amino acids: CAWILNRGGYGYTL. CDR3 sequence (DNA): TGTGCCTGGATTTTGAACAGGGGCGGCTATGGCTACACCCTC.

This clonotype was recorded once. The chain recombines TRBV9 with TRBJ1-2; D is unclear. Trimming stripped 4 bases from V and 8 bases from J, with 9 bases between. This CDR3 has 11 residues. Per the germline V gene, CDR1 is SGDLS and CDR2 is YYNGEE. CDR3 loop: CASSRDWGYTF. The CDR3 region has the DNA TGTGCCAGCAGCCGAGACTGGGGCTACACCTTC.

CDR3 region: CSASYGNYEQYF. In DNA form, the CDR3 reads TGCAGTGCTAGCTACGGAAACTACGAGCAGTACTTC. This sequence joins TRBV20-1 and TRBJ2-7, with D uncertain. CDR1 and CDR2 from the germline V gene are DFQATT and SNEGSKA (reference sequence). This CDR3 is built from 12 residues. Trimming removed 3 bases at V and 3 bases at J, with 9 bases between.

The chain links TRBV15 to TRBJ1-2, with 7 bases that match TRBD1. The CDR3 loop spans 11 amino acids. In germline, CDR1 is LNHNV, CDR2 YYDKDF (reference sequence). J was trimmed by 8 bases and V by 5 bases; bases with no gene match: 2. CDR3 nucleotides: TGTGCCACCAGCCGGACAGGAGGCTACACCTTC. Protein product: CATSRTGGYTF.

The V and J genes are TRBV24-1 and TRBJ1-1; the D gene is possibly TRBD1 (5 bases). Germline V lookup: CDR1 KGHDR, CDR2 SFDVKD. Trimming removed 4 bases at V and 3 bases at J, with 5 bases between. The CDR3 totals 12 residues. CDR3 loop: CATSEGDTEAFF. CDR3 in DNA: TGTGCCACCAGTGAGGGGGACACTGAAGCTTTCTTT.

J is TRBJ1-5 and V is TRBV20-1; D unclear. Trimming cost V 2 bases and J 2 bases, with 7 bases left between them. This CDR3 is built from 13 residues. Looked up from germline, CDR1 is DFQATT and CDR2 is SNEGSKA (reference sequence). The DNA for the CDR3 is TGCAGTGCTAGAAGTACAGGCAATCAGCCCCAGCATTTT. Its protein is CSARSTGNQPQHF.

This clonotype came up once. This chain connects TRBV16 to TRBJ2-7; 7 bases map to TRBD1. This CDR3 is built from 17 residues. Germline CDR1 reads KGHSY; CDR2 reads FQNENV. J gave up 2 bases and V 1 base, and 11 bases lay outside the gene matches. This CDR3 is CASSQLRPDRRTYEQYF. Here the CDR3 DNA reads TGTGCCAGCAGCCAATTACGCCCGGACAGGCGGACCTACGAGCAGTACTTC.

V is TRBV5-1 and J is TRBJ2-3, with 9 bases aligning to TRBD2. The CDR3 sequence is 15 residues long. V was clipped by 4 bases and J by 1 base; unmatched bases: 4. The germline CDR1 and CDR2 sequences are SGHRS and YFSETQ. CDR3: CASSGERGGTDTQYF. The CDR3 region has the DNA TGCGCCAGCAGCGGGGAGCGGGGGGGCACAGATACGCAGTATTTT.

V gene TRBV6-6 combines with J gene TRBJ2-3; the D is unclear. V gave up 6 bases and J gave up 6 bases, with 13 bases separating them. The germline V gene has CDR1 MNHNY and CDR2 SVGAGI (reference sequence). This CDR3 has 13 amino acids. CDR3 region: CASSPAGSDTQYF. CDR3 DNA: TGTGCCAGCAGCCCCGCTGGGTCGGATACGCAGTATTTT.

The chain is built from TRBV4-3 and TRBJ1-5; D remains ambiguous. The CDR3 runs 17 residues. Germline V gene data show CDR1 as LGHNA and CDR2 as YSLEER. Trimming took off 1 base at V and 0 bases at J, with 13 bases between the two ends. The CDR3 reads CASSQVRVSHSNQPQHF. The CDR3 DNA reads TGCGCCAGCAGCCAAGTTAGGGTGAGCCATAGCAATCAGCCCCAGCATTTT.

The CDR3 DNA reads TGTGCCAGCAGCTTGGGCCCGGCGTCGAATTCACCCCTCCACTTT. Translation: CASSLGPASNSPLHF. This sequence joins TRBV5-6 and TRBJ1-6; D is unresolved. The V gene lost 0 bases and the J gene lost 7 bases, with 11 bases spanning the gap. This CDR3 spans 15 amino acids. Germline-derived CDR1 and CDR2 are SGHDT and YYEEEE.

In this sample, this clonotype turned up once. CDR3 region: CASSLSSEGGSGYTF. The CDR3 coding sequence is TGTGCCAGCAGCTTAAGTTCGGAAGGGGGTTCCGGCTACACCTTC. The gene calls are TRBV7-3 and TRBJ1-2; TRBD1 might be the D (6 bases). The germline gives CDR1 SGHTA, CDR2 FQGTGA. The CDR3 consists of 15 residues. The V and J ends lost 1 base and 8 bases respectively, with 17 bases between them.

The rearrangement joins TRBV20-1 to TRBJ2-7; no clear D. Germline V gives CDR1 DFQATT, CDR2 SNEGSKA (reference sequence). Trimming removed 6 bases at V and 2 bases at J, with 11 bases between. The CDR3 is made up of 12 amino acids. The CDR3 reads CSAPLAAYEQYF. The CDR3 nucleotides read TGCAGTGCCCCGTTGGCCGCCTACGAGCAGTACTTC.